The entry that follows covers one TCR beta chain sequence. These data belong to a study of T-cell memory formation after mild COVID-19. One entry per CDR3 protein results from TCRdb running MiXCR on the 5' RACE reads. Here the sample spans approximately 250,000 distinct CDR3 sequences, less than 20% being singletons. The V and J ends lost 1 base and 4 bases respectively, with 13 bases between them. The CDR3 consists of 15 residues. This chain joins TRBV12-3 or TRBV12-4 and TRBJ1-2; no firm D call. The clonotype was recovered from an adult woman who had mild COVID-19 (a few samples of this study predate the infection). Cell type and time point are not known. Sequenced material: PBMCs or a T cell subset sorted from them (not recorded which). The DNA for the CDR3 is TGTGCCAGCAGTTTAGGTTTCTTCAGGTCCTATGGCTACACCTTC. Its translation: CASSLGFFRSYGYTF.